This T cell receptor beta chain is drawn from a study of OX40 agonist ivuxolimab in advanced cancers. Study-wide results and limits: More expanded clones were found, on average, in CD8+ than in CD4+ T cells.

The table came from immunoSEQ multiplex PCR; TCRdb's copy has only in-frame clones and leaves some out. The data contain about 68,000 clones, roughly 84% of them singletons. A remark on this clone: Its target is unknown.

Trimming took 5 bases from V and 0 from J, leaving 9 bases between them. CDR1 is SGHTA and CDR2 is FQGNSA in the germline V gene. The CDR3 is made up of 14 amino acids. The specimen was CD4+ or CD8+ T cells sorted from blood, collected in a trial of the OX40 agonist ivuxolimab. The TCR originated in an adult with an advanced solid tumor such as melanoma, head and neck, liver or kidney cancer. This rearrangement joins TRBV7-2 to TRBJ2-3; D ambiguous. The CDR3 sequence is CASSGRSSTDTQYF. CDR3 coding DNA: TGTGCCAGCAGCGGACGCAGTAGCACAGATACGCAGTATTTT.